This TCR beta chain appears in the sequencing data of a study of PD-L1 blockade in urothelial cancer. Study details: Once treatment had started, blood was analyzed at 3 weeks (second dose) and again at 6 weeks. A median of 141,255 T cells was found in the blood samples. Study-wide results and caveats: When pretreatment blood TCR clonality was below the median, it predicted better survival.

Turning to this clone: Its target is unknown.

Documented time point: peripheral blood 6 weeks after treatment start. Per patient, between 1 and 8 samples were collected at pretreatment and on-treatment time points. Generated by immunoSEQ multiplex PCR, the TCRdb table keeps only in-frame clones and is missing some. The table shows around 110,000 clones, with roughly 90% occurring only once. The CDR3 spans 12 residues. The sequence derives from a man aged 55 to 70 with urothelial cancer. The genes are TRBV21-1 and TRBJ1-4; the tabulated D call, TRBD1, remains unverified against the DNA. TRBV21-1 is an annotated pseudogene. The material sequenced was PBMCs, taken around atezolizumab (anti-PD-L1) treatment. The CDR3 protein is CASSKVRGELFF. CDR3 in DNA: TGTGCCAGCAGCAAAGTAAGGGGCGAACTGTTTTTT.